A selection of T cell receptor beta chains follows, all from one sample in a study of radiation and T cells in renal cell carcinoma. Repertoires were generated with immunoSEQ multiplex PCR, while TCRdb's copy carries only in-frame clones and drops some. The sample has some 46,000 clones, roughly four fifths seen once. This material consisted of blood, taken from a patient whose treatment included radiotherapy and nephrectomy. The receptors originated from a woman in her seventies with renal cell carcinoma. Both conserved end residues are part of each CDR3. D genes are given only for firm matches. Some rows have no size entry. The others give once, few or many, or a class for an expanded clone.

d_gene	abundance	v_gene	j_gene	CDR3aa	CDR3nt
NA	NA	TRBV7-2	TRBJ2-7	CASSFAVEQYF	TGTGCCAGCAGCTTCGCAGTCGAGCAGTACTTC
NA	NA	TRBV6-5	TRBJ1-2	CASSSDWGGAVGYTF	TGTGCCAGCAGTTCCGATTGGGGGGGGGCGGTTGGCTACACCTTC
NA	NA	TRBV5-8	TRBJ2-7	CASSLWDSLAYEQYF	TGTGCCAGCAGCTTGTGGGATAGTCTGGCCTACGAGCAGTACTTC
TRBD2	NA	TRBV6-1	TRBJ2-7	CASSVSGGASEQYF	TGTGCCAGCAGTGTTAGCGGGGGGGCTTCCGAGCAGTACTTC
NA	NA	TRBV19	TRBJ1-4	CASSLLSDGEKLFF	TGTGCCAGTAGCCTCCTTTCGGACGGTGAAAAACTGTTTTTT
NA	NA	TRBV5-1	TRBJ2-2	CASSGDNTGELFF	TGCGCCAGCAGCGGGGATAACACCGGGGAGCTGTTTTTT
TRBD1	NA	TRBV6-1	TRBJ1-2	CASSKGQGSGYTF	TGTGCCAGCAGTAAGGGACAGGGGAGCGGCTACACCTTC
NA	NA	TRBV9	TRBJ2-3	CASSVLEGNTDTQYF	TGTGCCAGCAGCGTTTTAGAGGGGAACACAGATACGCAGTATTTT
NA	few	TRBV14	TRBJ2-3	CASSRNWNTQYF	TGTGCCAGCAGCCGTAACTGGAATACGCAGTATTTT
TRBD1	NA	TRBV6-5	TRBJ1-2	CASSPGTAWDGYTF	TGTGCCAGCAGCCCGGGGACAGCCTGGGATGGCTACACCTTC
NA	NA	TRBV13	TRBJ1-1	CASSRSPSGAFF	TGTGCCAGCAGCCGAAGCCCCTCCGGAGCTTTCTTT
TRBD1	NA	TRBV19	TRBJ1-1	CASSMGQGAMNTEAFF	TGTGCCAGTAGTATGGGGCAGGGGGCCATGAACACTGAAGCTTTCTTT
TRBD1	NA	TRBV5-1	TRBJ1-5	CASRPGTGSNQPQHF	TGCGCCAGCAGACCCGGGACAGGAAGCAATCAGCCCCAGCATTTT
NA	few	TRBV7-2	TRBJ2-7	CASRGHSTRNEQYF	TGTGCCAGCAGAGGGCACAGCACGAGGAACGAGCAGTACTTC
NA	once	TRBV7-8	TRBJ1-2	CASSLSQFSSPPNF	TGTGCCAGCAGCTTAAGTCAATTCAGCTCCCCTCCGAACTTC
TRBD1	NA	TRBV7-2	TRBJ1-6	CASSLAQGNSPLHF	TGTGCCAGCAGCTTGGCACAGGGGAATTCACCCCTCCACTTT
NA	NA	TRBV4-1	TRBJ2-7	CASSQEGVTYEQYF	TGCGCCAGCAGCCAAGAGGGGGTTACGTACGAGCAGTACTTC
NA	NA	TRBV28	TRBJ2-3	CASRLESTDTQYF	TGTGCCAGCCGGCTGGAGTCGACAGATACGCAGTATTTT
TRBD2	NA	TRBV4-3	TRBJ2-1	CASSQEAGEIYEQFF	TGCGCCAGCAGCCAAGAAGCGGGAGAGATCTATGAGCAGTTCTTC
NA	NA	TRBV5-4	TRBJ2-3	CASSYRPNLGDTQYF	TGTGCCAGCAGCTATCGACCTAACTTGGGAGATACGCAGTATTTT
TRBD2	NA	TRBV19	TRBJ2-7	CASSIGSGDSYEQYF	TGTGCCAGTAGTATTGGTAGCGGGGACTCCTACGAGCAGTACTTC
TRBD1	NA	TRBV9	TRBJ2-7	CASSVGQGPSYEQYF	TGTGCCAGCAGCGTGGGACAGGGTCCCTCCTACGAGCAGTACTTC
NA	NA	TRBV15	TRBJ1-1	CATRSRGNTEAFF	TGTGCCACCAGGTCCAGGGGGAACACTGAAGCTTTCTTT
NA	NA	TRBV5-1	TRBJ2-2	CASSATGTPNTGELFF	TGCGCCAGCAGCGCAACCGGGACTCCGAACACCGGGGAGCTGTTTTTT
TRBD2	NA	TRBV5-1	TRBJ2-7	CASSPGTSGASRFYEQYF	TGCGCCAGCAGCCCCGGGACTAGCGGAGCGAGTCGGTTCTACGAGCAGTACTTC
NA	NA	TRBV4-1	TRBJ2-5	CASSQSFSGGQETQYF	TGCGCCAGCAGCCAAAGCTTCTCAGGGGGGCAAGAGACCCAGTACTTC
TRBD1	NA	TRBV5-8	TRBJ1-1	CASSTGQGGTEAFF	TGTGCCAGCAGCACGGGACAGGGAGGCACTGAAGCTTTCTTT
TRBD1	NA	TRBV4-1	TRBJ1-1	CASSQEGQGARSEAFF	TGTGCCAGCAGCCAAGAGGGACAGGGGGCGAGAAGTGAAGCTTTCTTT